The 7 T cell receptor beta chains presented below share a single source sample, sequenced in a study of control samples from healthy donors and cancer patients. Clones were read by immunoSEQ multiplex PCR, and TCRdb kept only the in-frame ones, dropping some. The sample table includes 150,000 to 200,000 clones. Sequenced input: blood. The source is a woman aged 30 to 39 in good health.

The rearrangement uses TRBV2 and TRBJ1-2, with a weak D call TRBD1 (5 bases). V lost 3 bases to trimming and J lost 4 bases, with 21 bases between them. Per germline, CDR1 SNHLY and CDR2 FYNNEI. The CDR3 runs to 17 residues. The CDR3 loop is CASSDIGETVRTYGYTF. DNA of the CDR3: TGTGCCAGCAGTGATATAGGGGAGACAGTCCGTACCTATGGCTACACCTTC.

The chain is built from TRBV18 and TRBJ1-1; 7 bases line up with TRBD1. The CDR3 has 15 residues. Germline CDR1 is KGHSH and CDR2 is LQKENI. With 5 bases clipped from V and 0 bases from J, the junction kept 6 bases outside the gene matches. The CDR3 DNA reads as TGTGCCAGCTCAGAGGGGGCGAGAATGAACACTGAAGCTTTCTTT. Translating it yields CASSEGARMNTEAFF. Full variable domain (missing parts from reference TRBV18 and TRBJ1-1): NAGVMQNPRHLVRRRGQEARLRCSPMKGHSHVYWYRQLPEEGLKFMVYLQKENIIDESGMPKERFSAEFPKEGPSILRIQQVVRGDSAAYFCASSEGARMNTEAFFGQGTRLTVV.

This rearrangement joins TRBV28 to TRBJ1-5; no firm D call. The CDR3 contains 16 residues. V was shortened by 7 bases and J by 0 bases, with 16 bases between the two germline ends. Germline V gene sequence: CDR1 MDHEN, CDR2 SYDVKM. The CDR3 region has the DNA TGTGCCAGCATCGCGTGGCGGTGGGATAGCAATCAGCCCCAGCATTTT. Translated: CASIAWRWDSNQPQHF.

This rearrangement joins TRBV20-1 to TRBJ1-2; no firm D call. V shed 3 bases and J shed 8 bases, with 13 bases lying between them. CDR1 is DFQATT and CDR2 is SNEGSKA in the germline V gene (reference sequence). This CDR3 has 12 amino acids. The chain's CDR3 is CSASIQVLGYTF. DNA of the CDR3: TGCAGTGCTAGTATTCAGGTTCTAGGCTACACCTTC.

The chain couples TRBV7-8 to TRBJ1-5; TRBD1 might be the D (6 bases). Germline loops: CDR1 SGHVS, CDR2 FQNEAQ. The CDR3 is made up of 16 amino acids. V was clipped by 1 base and J by 2 bases, with 12 bases between them. CDR3 nucleotide sequence: TGTGCCAGCAGCTTAGGGCAGGGGCGAGGCAATCAGCCCCAGCATTTT. Its translation is CASSLGQGRGNQPQHF.

The rearrangement links TRBV5-6 to TRBJ2-1, with D possibly being TRBD1 (5 bases). The V and J ends lost 2 bases and 12 bases respectively, with 9 bases between them. Germline loops: CDR1 SGHDT, CDR2 YYEEEE. The CDR3 runs 11 residues. The CDR3 region is CASSFTGGQFF. The DNA of the CDR3 is TGTGCCAGCAGCTTTACAGGCGGGCAGTTCTTC.

J is TRBJ1-2 and V is TRBV9, with TRBD1 matching 8 bases. The V gene end was trimmed by 0 bases and the J gene end by 8 bases; junction bases not matched to a gene: 3. The germline V gene has CDR1 SGDLS and CDR2 YYNGEE. The CDR3 contains 13 residues. The CDR3 protein is CASSVGGQEGYTF. DNA of the CDR3: TGTGCCAGCAGCGTAGGGGGACAGGAGGGCTACACCTTC.